The 19 T cell receptor beta chains presented below share a single source sample, sequenced in a study of blood T cell repertoires in COVID-19. Generated by immunoSEQ multiplex PCR, the TCRdb table keeps only in-frame clones and is missing some. The data show roughly 130,000 clones, with about 88% seen just once and about 3.5% held by the top ten. Sequenced sample: peripheral blood. These receptors came from a man aged 50-60 years with active COVID-19.

The chain recombines TRBV7-9 with TRBJ2-6; 7 bases are a match to TRBD1. The CDR3 is 17 amino acids. V gave up 5 bases and J gave up 0 bases; unmatched junction bases: 7. Per germline, CDR1 SEHNR and CDR2 FQNEAQ (reference sequence). The CDR3 DNA reads as TGTGCCAGCAGCCCGAGGGACAGTAACTCTGGGGCCAACGTCCTGACTTTC. The encoded protein is CASSPRDSNSGANVLTF.

The chain combines TRBV27 with TRBJ1-1; the D gene is possibly TRBD1 (5 bases). CDR1 is MNHEY and CDR2 is SMNVEV in the germline V gene (reference sequence). The CDR3 is made up of 14 amino acids. V gave up 3 bases and J gave up 0 bases, with 8 bases separating them. The DNA for the CDR3 is TGTGCCAGCAGTTTTAGGGGCCTGAACACTGAAGCTTTCTTT. Translation: CASSFRGLNTEAFF.

V and J are TRBV19 and TRBJ2-2, with 11 nucleotides matching TRBD2. The CDR3 spans 18 residues. The trim removed 5 bases at V and 5 bases at J, leaving 13 bases unmatched. Germline assignment: CDR1 LNHDA and CDR2 SQIVND (reference sequence). The CDR3 reads CASSRRSLAGVWTGELFF. CDR3 in DNA: TGTGCCAGTAGTCGGAGGTCACTAGCGGGAGTGTGGACCGGGGAGCTGTTTTTT.

The V call is TRBV11-2, the J call TRBJ2-7, with TRBD1 matching over 11 bases. CDR3 length: 14 residues. Germline loops: CDR1 SGHAT, CDR2 FQNNGV. The ends lost 1 base at V and 6 bases at J; junction bases unmatched: 2. DNA of the CDR3: TGTGCCAGCAGCTTAGGGGGACAGGGGGTCGAGCAGTACTTC. Translation gives CASSLGGQGVEQYF.

This clone appeared a single time. V and J are TRBV19 and TRBJ1-1; TRBD1 matches 8 bases. Germline trimming cut 3 bases from V and 6 bases from J; bases unmatched to any gene: 18. This CDR3 is 18 amino acids long. The germline CDR1 and CDR2 sequences are LNHDA and SQIVND (reference sequence). Here the CDR3 reads CASSIPRTGHVRVAEAFF. The DNA of the CDR3 is TGTGCCAGTAGTATCCCCCGGACAGGGCACGTCAGAGTCGCTGAAGCTTTCTTT.

The chain joins TRBV2 to TRBJ2-3; D is undetermined. This CDR3 region has 15 residues. The germline V gene encodes CDR1 SNHLY and CDR2 FYNNEI. Trimming stripped 4 bases from V and 0 bases from J, with 11 bases between. CDR3 DNA sequence: TGTGCCAGCAGTGCCTTTCTCCCTAGCACAGATACGCAGTATTTT. It encodes CASSAFLPSTDTQYF.

This chain links TRBV2 with TRBJ1-6, with D maybe TRBD1 (5 bases). This CDR3 contains 12 residues. In germline, CDR1 is SNHLY, CDR2 FYNNEI. V was pared by 8 bases and J by 4 bases, with 6 bases between. The CDR3 coding sequence is TGTGCCAGCCGGGGGTATAATTCACCCCTCCACTTT. Translation gives CASRGYNSPLHF.

J is TRBJ2-3 and V is TRBV5-4; possibly TRBD1 for D (5 bases). This CDR3 is built from 15 residues. Germline loops: CDR1 SGHNT, CDR2 YYREEE (reference sequence). Deletions cut 4 bases from V and 0 bases from J, with 12 bases between. The CDR3 nucleotides read TGTGCCAGCAGCCCAGGACACATAAGCACAGATACGCAGTATTTT. It is translated as CASSPGHISTDTQYF. The full variable domain, completed using reference TRBV5-4 and TRBJ2-3, is ETGVTQSPTHLIKTRGQQVTLRCSSQSGHNTVSWYQQALGQGPQFIFQYYREEENGRGNFPPRFSGLQFPNYSSELNVNALELDDSALYLCASSPGHISTDTQYFGPGTRLTVL.

The chain combines TRBV23-1 with TRBJ1-5; D not certain. TRBV23-1 is noted as an ORF with a role that remains uncertain. Trimming shortened V by 8 bases and J by 0 bases, and 20 bases separated the two germline ends. This CDR3 comprises 17 residues. The CDR3 DNA reads as TGCGCCAGCCAAGCCCCGTCGGTCAAGTATAGCAATCAGCCCCAGCATTTT. It is translated as CASQAPSVKYSNQPQHF.

V and J are TRBV28 and TRBJ2-1; perhaps TRBD2 as D (6 bases). Trimming left V 6 bases short and J 0 bases short, with 15 bases between. The CDR3 contains 16 residues. Germline CDR1 MDHEN, CDR2 SYDVKM. CDR3 sequence reads: CASREGGASSYNEQFF. Here the CDR3 DNA reads TGTGCCAGCAGAGAGGGCGGGGCGAGCTCCTACAATGAGCAGTTCTTC.

J is TRBJ1-5 and V is TRBV7-9; D is unresolved. The CDR3 runs 15 residues. The V gene's germline CDR1 is SEHNR and CDR2 FQNEAQ (reference sequence). V was trimmed by 5 bases and J by 2 bases, leaving 13 bases between them. This CDR3 is CASSAAGVGNQPQHF. DNA for the CDR3: TGTGCCAGCAGCGCAGCAGGTGTGGGCAATCAGCCCCAGCATTTT.

The rearrangement uses TRBV5-1 and TRBJ1-5, with D hard to call. The CDR3 totals 14 residues. Trimming removed 2 bases from V and 0 bases from J, with 6 bases in between. The V gene's germline CDR1 is SGHRS and CDR2 YFSETQ. This CDR3 is CASSFQDSNQPQHF. DNA for the CDR3: TGCGCCAGCAGCTTCCAGGATAGCAATCAGCCCCAGCATTTT.

The chain links TRBV27 to TRBJ1-1; no clear D. The CDR3 totals 13 residues. The germline V gene encodes CDR1 MNHEY and CDR2 SMNVEV (reference sequence). Trimming left V 5 bases short and J 0 bases short, with 7 bases between. The CDR3 is CASSQTMNTEAFF. For the CDR3, the DNA is TGTGCCAGCAGTCAAACAATGAACACTGAAGCTTTCTTT.

V gene TRBV11-2 combines with J gene TRBJ1-1, with TRBD1 as a possible D gene (6 bases). V was pared by 7 bases and J by 5 bases, with 17 bases between. CDR3 length: 14 amino acids. Germline-derived CDR1 and CDR2 are SGHAT and FQNNGV. The chain's CDR3 is CASNHPQGLTEAFF. Here the CDR3 DNA reads TGTGCCAGCAACCACCCCCAGGGGTTGACTGAAGCTTTCTTT.

The chain carries TRBV18 and TRBJ1-6; 9 bases are shared with TRBD1. There are 15 residues in the CDR3. V lost 2 bases, J lost 6 bases, and 2 bases stayed unmatched. CDR1 and CDR2 (germline): KGHSH, LQKENI. The DNA of the CDR3 is TGTGCCAGCTCACCAAGGACAGGGGCTAATTCACCCCTCCACTTT. Its protein is CASSPRTGANSPLHF.

V and J are TRBV7-2 and TRBJ2-1; the D gene is possibly TRBD2 (6 bases). In germline, CDR1 is SGHTA, CDR2 FQGNSA. The CDR3 length is 21 residues. Trimming pared 0 bases from V and 1 base from J, leaving 25 bases between. CDR3 in DNA: TGTGCCAGCAGCTTAGCGCGACGGGCGGGGTACTCGGAAAGGTCCTACAATGAGCAGTTCTTC. Protein product: CASSLARRAGYSERSYNEQFF.

In this sample, this clone turned up once. The chain joins TRBV6-1 to TRBJ1-2; D remains unclear. V lost 2 bases and J 1 base, leaving 11 bases between the germline ends. Germline loops: CDR1 MNHNS, CDR2 SASEGT. CDR3 size: 15 residues. CDR3 sequence: CASSEWQVRNYGYTF. CDR3 bases: TGTGCCAGCAGTGAATGGCAGGTCCGTAACTATGGCTACACCTTC.

This clone was seen once. The CDR3 protein is CASIRTGAYEQYV. The CDR3, as DNA: TGTGCCAGCATAAGGACAGGGGCCTACGAGCAGTACGTC. The chain combines TRBV6-5 with TRBJ2-7; 9 bases fit TRBD1. V lost 7 bases to trimming and J lost 2 bases; unmatched junction nucleotides: 3. This CDR3 comprises 13 residues. Germline V gene sequence: CDR1 MNHEY, CDR2 SVGAGI.

The CDR3 DNA is TGTGCCAGCAGCCTAGGAGGACTAGCGGGCACAGATACGCAGTATTTT. Its protein is CASSLGGLAGTDTQYF. V is TRBV7-2 and J is TRBJ2-3; 10 bases agree with TRBD2. This CDR3 spans 16 amino acids. Germline loops: CDR1 SGHTA, CDR2 FQGNSA. J lost 1 base, V lost 5 bases, and 6 bases had no gene match.